This paragraph covers one T cell receptor (beta chain) sequence. Its antigen remains unknown. The sample is drawn from a study of regulatory T cells in long-lasting Graves disease. Study context: Graves' disease counted as persistent after over 5 years of antithyroid drugs with positive TSH receptor antibodies. Study results and caveats: Peripheral blood alone, not thyroid tissue, underwent study.

As to time point: persistent/refractory GD, antithyroid drugs over 5 years with positive TRAb. TCR sequences were obtained from RNA taken from PBMCs. Assembly of TCR beta libraries relied on iRepertoire HTBI primers together with Arm-PCR of CDR3 regions. TCRdb analysed the multiplex PCR reads with MiXCR anew, one entry per CDR3 protein. The repertoire holds around 450,000 distinct CDR3 sequences, 20% to 25% seen once, with approximately 6.4% in the top ten. The sequence derives from a female donor with Graves disease. The sequencing here drew on peripheral blood mononuclear cells (PBMCs), taken when the disease was refractory, from a patient treated with antithyroid drugs.

The CDR3 nucleotides read TGCAGTGCTGGGACAGGGGCGACCTACGAGCAGTACTTC. As protein: CSAGTGATYEQYF. The chain joins TRBV20-1 to TRBJ2-7; 10 nucleotides line up with TRBD1. Looked up from germline, CDR1 is DFQATT and CDR2 is SNEGSKA (reference sequence). Trimming removed 5 bases from V and 2 bases from J; junction bases left unmatched: 3. The CDR3 runs to 13 residues.